This record covers a single TCR beta chain. The CDR3 runs to 16 residues. Trimming took 0 bases from V and 5 from J, leaving 16 bases between them. The V gene's germline CDR1 is KGHSH and CDR2 LQKENI. Original analysis: Amplification of reference gene primers provided the estimated nucleated cell counts. Some clones are missing from TCRdb's copy, which holds only in-frame ones; the method was immunoSEQ multiplex PCR. D and trimming were read from the DNA, whereas the V and J calls and clone size are those reported in that table. The sample lists about 54,000 clones, approximately 88% occurring once. The data stem from a study of blood T cell repertoires in COVID-19. Study-level information: Samples came from the United States, Italy and Spain, spanning acute and convalescent COVID-19.

This sequence joins TRBV18 and TRBJ1-1; a possible D gene is TRBD1 (6 bases). Material for sequencing was peripheral blood. This clonotype was sampled from a human donor in a cohort sampled during active COVID-19. The CDR3 spells CASSPPTARGYTEAFF. CDR3 nucleotide sequence: TGTGCCAGCTCACCACCGACGGCCAGGGGTTATACTGAAGCTTTCTTT.